Listed here are 20 T cell receptor beta chains from one sample, sequenced in a study of T cell changes during pregnancy in multiple sclerosis. The repertoire was sequenced with immunoSEQ multiplex PCR; TCRdb's copy has only in-frame clones and lacks some. The sample carries about 31,000 clones, just over 85% recorded once. The material sequenced was CD4+ T cells from peripheral blood mononuclear cells, taken in the first trimester of pregnancy. These TCRs come from a female donor in good health, enrolled as a control in a pregnancy study.

CDR3 amino acids: CASSGGLPETQYF. The DNA of the CDR3 is TGTGCCAGCAGTGGGGGACTACCTGAGACCCAGTACTTC. The V and J genes are TRBV27 and TRBJ2-5; 7 bases are a match to TRBD2. V trimming: 5 bases; J trimming: 5 bases; junction bases outside the gene matches: 5. The germline V gene has CDR1 MNHEY and CDR2 SMNVEV (reference sequence). The CDR3 is 13 amino acids.

This chain's CDR3 is CASSLLLGQGPGNTIYF. The CDR3 DNA reads as TGTGCCAGCAGCTTGCTACTCGGACAGGGACCTGGAAACACCATATATTTT. The rearrangement joins TRBV7-9 to TRBJ1-3; 8 nucleotides align to TRBD1. In germline, CDR1 is SEHNR, CDR2 FQNEAQ (reference sequence). The CDR3 loop spans 17 amino acids. V shed 3 bases, J shed 2 bases, and the junction held 9 bases outside the gene matches.

The genes are TRBV9 and TRBJ1-1; no clear D gene. Trimming stripped 4 bases from V and 5 bases from J, with 21 bases between. CDR1 and CDR2 (germline): SGDLS, YYNGEE. CDR3 length: 16 residues. Written as DNA, the CDR3 is TGTGCCAGCAGCCTAGGAGACACCGGATATGGTACTGAAGCTTTCTTT. Residues: CASSLGDTGYGTEAFF. The full variable domain, completed using reference TRBV9 and TRBJ1-1, is DSGVTQTPKHLITATGQRVTLRCSPRSGDLSVYWYQQSLDQGLQFLIQYYNGEERAKGNILERFSAQQFPDLHSELNLSSLELGDSALYFCASSLGDTGYGTEAFFGQGTRLTVV.

V is TRBV2 and J is TRBJ2-1; TRBD2 matches 10 bases. The CDR3 sequence is 17 residues long. Trimming removed 5 bases from V and 5 bases from J; junction bases left unmatched: 12. CDR1 SNHLY and CDR2 FYNNEI come from the germline V gene. This chain's CDR3 is CASSPQGLAWIHNEQFF. The CDR3 DNA is TGTGCCAGCAGTCCCCAGGGACTAGCGTGGATCCACAATGAGCAGTTCTTC.

The rearrangement links TRBV19 to TRBJ2-5, with TRBD1 identical over 10 bases. The trim removed 5 bases at V and 5 bases at J, leaving 8 bases unmatched. Looked up from germline, CDR1 is LNHDA and CDR2 is SQIVND (reference sequence). The CDR3 sequence is 15 residues long. In DNA form, the CDR3 reads TGTGCCAGTAGTTTCCCGGGACAGGGGAAGGAGACCCAGTACTTC. Its translation is CASSFPGQGKETQYF.

V usage is TRBV5-4 and J usage is TRBJ1-4, with a possible D match to TRBD1 (6 bases). The length of the CDR3 is 15 residues. CDR1 SGHNT and CDR2 YYREEE come from the germline V gene (reference sequence). The V and J ends lost 3 bases and 3 bases respectively, with 12 bases between them. CDR3 region: CASSSKQGPNEKLFF. DNA for the CDR3: TGTGCCAGCAGCTCGAAACAGGGTCCTAATGAAAAACTGTTTTTT.

The chain joins TRBV11-1 to TRBJ1-5; 9 nucleotides align to TRBD1. The germline V gene encodes CDR1 SGHAT and CDR2 FQDESV (reference sequence). Germline trimming cut 7 bases from V and 2 bases from J; bases unmatched to any gene: 9. The CDR3 is 16 residues long. CDR3 nucleotides: TGTGCCAGCAACCCCCGGGACAGGGTTGGCAATCAGCCCCAGCATTTT. It is translated as CASNPRDRVGNQPQHF.

The rearrangement links TRBV18 to TRBJ1-5, with D perhaps TRBD1 (5 bases). The CDR3 loop spans 12 amino acids. In germline, CDR1 is KGHSH, CDR2 LQKENI. Trimming pared 6 bases from V and 6 bases from J, leaving 9 bases between. For the CDR3, the DNA is TGTGCCAGCTCCAGAGACAGTCAGCCCCAGCATTTT. Protein product: CASSRDSQPQHF.

The rearrangement uses TRBV20-1 and TRBJ2-7, with a weak D call TRBD2 (5 bases). Between the trimmed V and J ends, which lost 5 bases and 7 bases, there was a span of 12 bases. The CDR3 runs to 11 residues. Germline values: CDR1 DFQATT, CDR2 SNEGSKA (reference sequence). The CDR3 loop is CSAPLDYEQYF. CDR3 sequence (DNA): TGCAGTGCTCCCCTTGACTATGAGCAGTACTTC.

V gene TRBV5-4 combines with J gene TRBJ1-1, with D possibly TRBD1 on 5 matching bases. This CDR3 has 14 residues. The germline V and J ends were trimmed by 5 bases and 2 bases, with 13 bases remaining between them. Per germline, CDR1 SGHNT and CDR2 YYREEE (reference sequence). CDR3 sequence (DNA): TGTGCCAGCAGTTTAATAGGGGCCAACACTGAAGCTTTCTTT. Protein product: CASSLIGANTEAFF.

This CDR3 is CASSRRPDTQYF. The CDR3 nucleotides read TGTGCCAGCAGCCGTCGTCCAGATACGCAGTATTTT. The chain employs TRBV7-2 and TRBJ2-3; no clear D gene. The CDR3 is made up of 12 amino acids. The germline V and J ends were trimmed by 5 bases and 4 bases, with 7 bases remaining between them. The germline CDR1 and CDR2 sequences are SGHTA and FQGNSA.

This chain uses TRBV4-3 with TRBJ1-2, with D possibly TRBD1 on 6 matching bases. V shed 6 bases and J shed 4 bases, with 12 bases lying between them. Germline V gives CDR1 LGHNA, CDR2 YSLEER. The CDR3 loop spans 13 amino acids. This CDR3 is CASSLDRIYGYTF. The CDR3 DNA follows: TGCGCCAGCAGTCTGGACAGAATCTATGGCTACACCTTC.

This clone has just a few counts. The chain recombines TRBV19 with TRBJ1-2; 7 bases agree with TRBD1. CDR3 length equals 13 residues. Germline-derived CDR1 and CDR2 are LNHDA and SQIVND (reference sequence). After removal of 5 bases from V and 4 bases from J, the junction contained 4 bases not matched to a gene. This chain's CDR3 is CASSDRVGYGYTF. In nucleotides, the CDR3 is TGTGCCAGTAGTGACAGGGTAGGCTATGGCTACACCTTC.

The chain uses TRBV30 and TRBJ1-4, with 9 bases identical to TRBD1. V shed 2 bases and J 6 bases; nucleotides not matched to a gene: 7. The CDR3 extends over 15 amino acids. The germline gives CDR1 GTSNPN, CDR2 SVGIG (reference sequence). CDR3 amino acids: CAWSQGGTGHEKLFF. The CDR3 DNA follows: TGTGCCTGGAGTCAAGGGGGGACAGGGCATGAAAAACTGTTTTTT.

The V call is TRBV19, the J call TRBJ1-2; tentatively, D is TRBD1 (6 bases). The CDR3 loop spans 14 amino acids. Trimming cost V 2 bases and J 2 bases, with 9 bases left between them. In germline, CDR1 is LNHDA, CDR2 SQIVND (reference sequence). Written as DNA, the CDR3 is TGTGCCAGTAGTATAAGACAGGCGAACTATGGCTACACCTTC. Translated, it gives CASSIRQANYGYTF.

The chain links TRBV6-5 to TRBJ2-7; 10 bases are a match to TRBD2. Trimming took 6 bases from V and 0 from J; bases not matched to a gene: 5. This CDR3 has 15 residues. CDR1 and CDR2 (germline): MNHEY, SVGAGI. CDR3 bases: TGTGCCAGCAGCTCGACTAGCGGGCTCTCCTACGAGCAGTACTTC. Its protein is CASSSTSGLSYEQYF.

The chain links TRBV9 to TRBJ2-3, with 10 bases identical to TRBD2. This CDR3 spans 17 amino acids. With 4 bases clipped from V and 3 bases from J, the junction kept 11 bases outside the gene matches. CDR1 and CDR2 from the germline V gene are SGDLS and YYNGEE. CDR3 DNA sequence: TGTGCCAGCAGCAGTCGAAGCGGGGGGGCCAAGACAGATACGCAGTATTTT. Amino acid sequence: CASSSRSGGAKTDTQYF. Drawing the rest from reference TRBV9 and TRBJ2-3, the complete variable domain is DSGVTQTPKHLITATGQRVTLRCSPRSGDLSVYWYQQSLDQGLQFLIQYYNGEERAKGNILERFSAQQFPDLHSELNLSSLELGDSALYFCASSSRSGGAKTDTQYFGPGTRLTVL.

The genes are TRBV27 and TRBJ2-1, with 11 nucleotides matching TRBD2. This CDR3 has 17 residues. Germline V gene data show CDR1 as MNHEY and CDR2 as SMNVEV (reference sequence). Unmatched junction bases numbered 6, after V lost 4 bases and J lost 1 base. As DNA, the CDR3 is TGTGCCAGCAGTTCGCGACTAGCGGGGATTTCCTACAATGAGCAGTTCTTC. This encodes CASSSRLAGISYNEQFF.

This clone was seen only once. This chain connects TRBV7-9 to TRBJ2-5; 10 bases agree with TRBD2. Looked up from germline, CDR1 is SEHNR and CDR2 is FQNEAQ (reference sequence). The CDR3 is made up of 16 amino acids. V trimming: 4 bases; J trimming: 4 bases; junction bases outside the gene matches: 9. CDR3 bases: TGTGCCAGCAGCTACCAGAGCGGGGGGGCCGGAGAGACCCAGTACTTC. Translation: CASSYQSGGAGETQYF. Full variable domain (missing parts from reference TRBV7-9 and TRBJ2-5): DTGVSQNPRHKITKRGQNVTFRCDPISEHNRLYWYRQTLGQGPEFLTYFQNEAQLEKSRLLSDRFSAERPKGSFSTLEIQRTEQGDSAMYLCASSYQSGGAGETQYFGPGTRLLVL.

The V call is TRBV19, the J call TRBJ2-2, with 16 bases identical to TRBD2. J lost 2 bases, V lost 4 bases, and 4 bases had no gene match. CDR3 length: 18 amino acids. Germline CDR1 reads LNHDA; CDR2 reads SQIVND (reference sequence). This CDR3 reads CASSTGLAGGINTGELFF. Here the CDR3 DNA reads TGTGCCAGTAGTACGGGACTAGCGGGGGGGATTAACACCGGGGAGCTGTTTTTT.